The 27 T cell receptor beta chains below come from one sample, sequenced in a study of a mutant IDH1 vaccine in newly diagnosed glioma. Their cognate antigens are unknown. Time point meaning: week 35, safety follow-up. One vaccine dose held 300 ug of mutant IDH1 20-mer peptide and came with topical imiquimod. Sequencing was performed with immunoSEQ multiplex PCR; in TCRdb, only in-frame clones are kept and a portion is missing. The repertoire holds about 46,000 clones, 85% to 95% seen once, with 2% to 2.5% in the top ten. Source: PBMCs, taken from a glioma patient whose treatment included an IDH1 peptide vaccine. All receptors come from a man aged 50 to 60 with glioma.

This rearrangement joins TRBV30 to TRBJ1-2; 9 nucleotides match TRBD1. This CDR3 comprises 14 residues. Germline CDR1 and CDR2: GTSNPN and SVGIG (reference sequence). The V segment lost 3 bases and the J segment 4 bases; nucleotides outside the gene matches: 6. The CDR3 sequence is CAWSPTGGGYGYTF. DNA of the CDR3: TGTGCCTGGAGCCCCACAGGGGGCGGCTATGGCTACACCTTC.

The V call is TRBV10-3, the J call TRBJ2-3, with D perhaps TRBD2 (6 bases). Deletions cut 2 bases from V and 2 bases from J, with 14 bases between. The CDR3 has 16 residues. Germline V CDR1 and CDR2: ENHRY, SYGVKD. This CDR3 is CAISEGGWGLTDTQYF. DNA for the CDR3: TGTGCCATCAGTGAGGGGGGTTGGGGACTCACAGATACGCAGTATTTT.

The sample holds one count of this clone. The gene calls are TRBV15 and TRBJ1-2, with D hard to call. Per the germline V gene, CDR1 is LNHNV and CDR2 is YYDKDF (reference sequence). Trimming pared 5 bases from V and 0 bases from J, leaving 13 bases between. The CDR3 sequence is 15 residues long. The DNA for the CDR3 is TGTGCCACCAGCGTTCCCCGAGGAGCTAACTATGGCTACACCTTC. The encoded protein is CATSVPRGANYGYTF.

The chain has TRBV29-1 and TRBJ2-7; D is tentatively TRBD1 or TRBD2 (5 bases each). Trimming took 7 bases from V and 5 from J, leaving 12 bases between them. Per the germline V gene, CDR1 is SQVTM and CDR2 is ANQGSEA. The CDR3 spans 11 residues. CDR3 region: CSGGDPHEQYF. For the CDR3, the DNA is TGCAGCGGTGGGGACCCCCACGAGCAGTACTTC.

The chain joins TRBV27 to TRBJ1-6; TRBD1 might be the D (5 bases). The V end lost 0 bases, the J end lost 0 bases, and 18 bases lay between the germline ends. This CDR3 is built from 20 residues. Germline V lookup: CDR1 MNHEY, CDR2 SMNVEV (reference sequence). The CDR3 DNA reads as TGTGCCAGCAGTTTATCAGTGCGCCAGGGCCTTAGCTCCTATAATTCACCCCTCCACTTT. It specifies CASSLSVRQGLSSYNSPLHF.

The CDR3 region has the DNA TGTGCCAGCAGCTTAGCGCAAAACAATCAGCCCCAGCATTTT. Amino acid sequence: CASSLAQNNQPQHF. The rearrangement joins TRBV7-8 to TRBJ1-5, with no clear D. V was clipped by 0 bases and J by 3 bases, with 6 bases between them. The CDR3 has 14 residues. Germline CDR1 is SGHVS and CDR2 is FQNEAQ. Together with reference TRBV7-8 and TRBJ1-5, the CDR3 gives the full variable domain: GAGVSQSPRYKVAKRGQDVALRCDPISGHVSLFWYQQALGQGPEFLTYFQNEAQLDKSGLPSDRFFAERPEGSVSTLKIQRTQQEDSAVYLCASSLAQNNQPQHFGDGTRLSIL.

This clone was picked up one time. V gene TRBV4-1 combines with J gene TRBJ2-2; D is possibly TRBD1 or TRBD2 (5 bases each). Germline assignment: CDR1 MGHRA and CDR2 YSYEKL. With 1 base removed from V and 2 bases from J, the gap between germline ends came to 14 bases. The CDR3 spans 17 residues. Here the CDR3 DNA reads TGCGCCAGCAGCCAAGTGGGAGTCGACAGTAACACCGGGGAGCTGTTTTTT. It translates to CASSQVGVDSNTGELFF.

This rearrangement joins TRBV25-1 to TRBJ1-1; D is unclear. CDR3 length equals 15 residues. Germline V gene data show CDR1 as MGHDK and CDR2 as SYGVNS. With 3 bases removed from V and 0 bases from J, the gap between germline ends came to 11 bases. The CDR3: CASSENLRVNTEAFF. CDR3 DNA: TGTGCCAGCAGTGAGAACTTACGGGTGAACACTGAAGCTTTCTTT.

The genes are TRBV28 and TRBJ2-3; D not resolved. This CDR3 has 14 residues. Germline CDR1 MDHEN, CDR2 SYDVKM. Trimming took 4 bases from V and 5 from J, leaving 13 bases between them. The CDR3 loop is CASSSVTGKDTQYF. In DNA, the CDR3 is TGTGCCAGCAGTTCGGTAACGGGTAAAGATACGCAGTATTTT.

V is TRBV4-2 and J is TRBJ1-1, with no clear D. Trimming removed 3 bases from V and 11 bases from J, with 10 bases in between. CDR3 size: 11 residues. The germline V gene has CDR1 LGHNA and CDR2 YNFKEQ. CDR3 DNA sequence: TGTGCCAGCAGCCACGACCGTGAGGCTTTCTTT. This translates into CASSHDREAFF.

V gene TRBV7-8 combines with J gene TRBJ2-2; the match to TRBD2 covers 8 bases. The germline V gene encodes CDR1 SGHVS and CDR2 FQNEAQ. The ends lost 5 bases at V and 1 base at J; junction bases unmatched: 9. The CDR3 covers 17 residues. CDR3 sequence reads: CASSVESGGVNTGELFF. The CDR3 nucleotides read TGTGCCAGCAGCGTTGAATCGGGGGGGGTGAACACCGGGGAGCTGTTTTTT.

This chain connects TRBV6-1 to TRBJ1-3, with no clear D. V was pared by 4 bases and J by 2 bases, with 9 bases between. Germline lookup yields CDR1 MNHNS and CDR2 SASEGT. The CDR3 spans 14 residues. The CDR3 DNA follows: TGTGCCAGCAGTGTCGGCGGTACTGGAAACACCATATATTTT. It yields the protein CASSVGGTGNTIYF.

The V call is TRBV11-1, the J call TRBJ1-5; the D is unclear. Between the trimmed V and J ends, which lost 5 bases and 4 bases, there was a span of 9 bases. The CDR3 totals 13 residues. Germline lookup yields CDR1 SGHAT and CDR2 FQDESV (reference sequence). The DNA of the CDR3 is TGTGCCAGCAGCCGTTATGAGAATCAGCCCCAGCATTTT. Protein sequence: CASSRYENQPQHF. The entire variable domain, with the rest obtained from reference TRBV11-1 and TRBJ1-5, is as follows: EAEVAQSPRYKITEKSQAVAFWCDPISGHATLYWYRQILGQGPELLVQFQDESVVDDSQLPKDRFSAERLKGVDSTLKIQPAELGDSAMYLCASSRYENQPQHFGDGTRLSIL.

The chain couples TRBV5-1 to TRBJ2-3; 7 positions agree with TRBD1. V lost 4 bases, J lost 6 bases, and 14 bases stayed unmatched. The length of the CDR3 is 16 residues. In germline, CDR1 is SGHRS, CDR2 YFSETQ. CDR3 residues: CASSLQGPLREDTQYF. The CDR3 bases are TGCGCCAGCAGCCTACAGGGGCCGCTTAGGGAGGATACGCAGTATTTT.

A single count supports this clone. The chain recombines TRBV4-1 with TRBJ2-7; 7 positions agree with TRBD2. The CDR3 has 16 residues. The V gene end was trimmed by 1 base and the J gene end by 2 bases; junction bases not matched to a gene: 8. Germline CDR1 reads MGHRA; CDR2 reads YSYEKL. CDR3 nucleotide sequence: TGCGCCAGCAGCCAAGCGGTGGGGGGGAGGGCCTACGAGCAGTACTTC. Its translation is CASSQAVGGRAYEQYF.

V gene TRBV28 combines with J gene TRBJ1-1, with TRBD1 as a possible D gene (6 bases). There are 12 residues in the CDR3. CDR1 and CDR2 (germline): MDHEN, SYDVKM. V was cut by 7 bases and J by 5 bases, with 11 bases left in between. Here the CDR3 DNA reads TGTGCCAGCAAAGGGAGGGGGACTGAAGCTTTCTTT. Protein product: CASKGRGTEAFF.

The chain employs TRBV15 and TRBJ2-1; the match to TRBD2 covers 12 bases. This CDR3 comprises 14 residues. CDR1 and CDR2 from the germline V gene are LNHNV and YYDKDF (reference sequence). The J segment lost 4 bases and the V segment lost 5 bases, leaving 0 bases of the junction unmatched. The CDR3 sequence is CATSGTSGYNEQFF. DNA for the CDR3: TGTGCCACCAGCGGGACTAGCGGGTACAATGAGCAGTTCTTC.

V and J are TRBV14 and TRBJ2-5; unclear D gene. Germline CDR1 reads SGHDN; CDR2 reads FVKESK. V dropped 6 bases and J dropped 0 bases, with 11 bases sitting between them. The CDR3 spans 14 residues. In DNA form, the CDR3 reads TGTGCCAGCAGTCGCAGGACGTACCAAGAGACCCAGTACTTC. This sequence encodes CASSRRTYQETQYF.

This sequence joins TRBV4-3 and TRBJ2-7; D is unclear. Trimming took 1 base from V and 4 from J, leaving 11 bases between them. Germline values: CDR1 LGHNA, CDR2 YSLEER. The CDR3 sequence is 14 residues long. DNA for the CDR3: TGCGCCAGCAGCCAAGTCCCCGCAAGTTACGAGCAGTACTTC. It yields the protein CASSQVPASYEQYF.

The chain joins TRBV29-1 to TRBJ2-7, with 7 bases that match TRBD1. CDR3 length: 13 amino acids. Per the germline V gene, CDR1 is SQVTM and CDR2 is ANQGSEA. Trimming cost V 6 bases and J 1 base; bases outside gene matches: 6. CDR3 amino acids: CSVDRQGSYEQYF. Here the CDR3 DNA reads TGCAGCGTAGATAGACAGGGATCCTACGAGCAGTACTTC.

This chain joins TRBV4-1 and TRBJ1-1; D not certain. This CDR3 is 14 amino acids long. CDR1 is MGHRA, CDR2 YSYEKL, per germline. Trimming took 5 bases from V and 0 from J, leaving 10 bases between them. This CDR3 reads CASSKQLLNTEAFF. CDR3 DNA: TGCGCCAGCAGCAAACAGCTTTTGAACACTGAAGCTTTCTTT.

The V and J genes are TRBV6-5 and TRBJ2-2, with 7 bases that match TRBD1. CDR1 is MNHEY and CDR2 is SVGAGI in the germline V gene. This CDR3 comprises 16 residues. V was pared by 0 bases and J by 5 bases, with 6 bases of the junction left unmatched. The CDR3 protein is CASSYSTGIKTGELFF. CDR3 coding DNA: TGTGCCAGCAGTTACTCGACAGGGATCAAGACCGGGGAGCTGTTTTTT.

The rearrangement joins TRBV7-8 to TRBJ2-5, with D perhaps matching TRBD2 (6 bases). Trimming left V 3 bases short and J 1 base short, with 15 bases between. This CDR3 contains 16 residues. Germline CDR1 reads SGHVS; CDR2 reads FQNEAQ. This CDR3 reads CASSFRRGGLQETQYF. The CDR3, as DNA: TGTGCCAGCAGCTTTAGGCGGGGTGGCCTCCAAGAGACCCAGTACTTC.

This chain joins TRBV28 and TRBJ2-7, with 11 positions matching TRBD2. The junction had 6 bases not matched to a gene; V was cut back by 5 bases and J by 3 bases. Germline lookup yields CDR1 MDHEN and CDR2 SYDVKM. The CDR3 is 15 amino acids. CDR3 nucleotides: TGTGCCAGCAGTACCCTACTAGCGGGAGTCTACGAGCAGTACTTC. The encoded protein is CASSTLLAGVYEQYF.

This clone was observed once. The chain couples TRBV29-1 to TRBJ1-1; TRBD1 matches 9 bases. CDR1 and CDR2 (germline): SQVTM, ANQGSEA. This CDR3 region has 14 residues. V lost 5 bases to trimming and J lost 4 bases; unmatched junction nucleotides: 8. This CDR3 reads CSVSIQGAPTEAFF. The CDR3 nucleotides read TGCAGCGTTTCAATACAGGGGGCGCCCACTGAAGCTTTCTTT.

V gene TRBV5-6 combines with J gene TRBJ2-5; 10 bases are shared with TRBD2. V lost 5 bases to trimming and J lost 5 bases; unmatched junction nucleotides: 15. CDR1 and CDR2 (germline): SGHDT, YYEEEE. The CDR3 consists of 17 residues. CDR3 region: CASRSVGVAGGAETQYF. The CDR3 nucleotides are TGTGCCAGCAGGTCGGTGGGGGTAGCGGGAGGAGCGGAGACCCAGTACTTC.

The chain links TRBV29-1 to TRBJ1-5; D is perhaps TRBD1 (5 bases). The length of the CDR3 is 14 residues. CDR1 is SQVTM and CDR2 is ANQGSEA in the germline V gene. V lost 6 bases, J lost 5 bases, and 17 bases lay in between. The CDR3 here is CSVAKGTADQPQHF. CDR3 nucleotide sequence: TGCAGCGTCGCTAAAGGGACGGCAGATCAGCCCCAGCATTTT. Full variable domain (remainder filled in from reference TRBV29-1 and TRBJ1-5): SAVISQKPSRDICQRGTSLTIQCQVDSQVTMMFWYRQQPGQSLTLIATANQGSEATYESGFVIDKFPISRPNLTFSTLTVSNMSPEDSSIYLCSVAKGTADQPQHFGDGTRLSIL.